This TCR beta chain came from a study of T cell repertoires in cytomegalovirus infection. Study-level background: Signatures in public TCR beta sequences pointed to both CMV infection and matching HLA type. General observations from the study: Identification of carriers of CMV plus the relevant HLA was performed using cumulative public TCR beta family frequency. HLA-C-restricted CMV-specific TCR beta clonotypes prevailed in the ex vivo response.

TCRdb re-analysed the reads in MiXCR, keeping a single row per CDR3 protein. Of 800,000 to 950,000 distinct CDR3 sequences listed, approximately 32% were seen once; the top ten hold around 11%. The length of the CDR3 is 13 residues. The germline V gene has CDR1 LGHDT and CDR2 YNNKEL (reference sequence). Trimming stripped 2 bases from V and 6 bases from J, with 9 bases between. To note about this clonotype: Its antigen is not identified.

The chain is built from TRBV3-1 and TRBJ2-3; D not certain. This receptor was identified in a human donor in good health (CMV status not recorded). Some clones in this sample may be carry-over from other donors' samples. The specimen was cultured CD8+ T cells from PBMCs, collected from culture after CMV antigen stimulation. The CDR3 DNA sequence: TGTGCCAGCAGCCAAATTAAAGCCGATACGCAGTATTTT. Amino acids: CASSQIKADTQYF.